One and the same sample provided the 9 T cell receptor beta chains below, sequenced in a study of cytomegalovirus exposure and HLA in healthy donors. 60 Vbeta and 13 Jbeta primers were used in PCR. The protocol was immunoSEQ multiplex PCR, while the TCRdb copy is restricted to in-frame clones and leaves out a portion. The sample has over 50,000 clones, roughly 74% seen once; the top ten hold over 30%. The sample comprised PBMCs. The source of these receptors is a man between 35 and 55 years old in good health and CMV-seropositive.

The chain couples TRBV5-5 to TRBJ1-6; no clear D gene. Germline CDR1 reads SGHKS; CDR2 reads YYEKEE (reference sequence). Trimming cost V 3 bases and J 8 bases, with 18 bases left between them. This CDR3 has 16 residues. The CDR3 protein is CASSSSASPGDSPLHF. The CDR3 bases are TGTGCCAGCAGCTCCTCCGCATCCCCAGGCGATTCACCCCTCCACTTT. The variable domain in full, completed from reference TRBV5-5 and TRBJ1-6, reads DAGVTQSPTHLIKTRGQQVTLRCSPISGHKSVSWYQQVLGQGPQFIFQYYEKEERGRGNFPDRFSARQFPNYSSELNVNALLLGDSALYLCASSSSASPGDSPLHFGNGTRLTVT.

The genes are TRBV5-3 and TRBJ2-3; D uncertain. TRBV5-3 is annotated as an ORF whose role is uncertain. CDR3 length: 11 residues. CDR3 nucleotide sequence: TGTGGTTCGAGTCCCACAGATACGCAGTATTTT. This translates into CGSSPTDTQYF.

This clone was seen once. The chain employs TRBV19 and TRBJ2-7; 7 nucleotides match TRBD1. J gave up 2 bases and V 2 bases, and 0 bases lay outside the gene matches. Germline CDR1 is LNHDA and CDR2 is SQIVND (reference sequence). The CDR3 contains 13 residues. CDR3 sequence: CASSIQGAYEQYF. The CDR3 region has the DNA TGTGCCAGTAGTATACAGGGGGCCTACGAGCAGTACTTC. Together with reference TRBV19 and TRBJ2-7, the CDR3 gives the full variable domain: DGGITQSPKYLFRKEGQNVTLSCEQNLNHDAMYWYRQDPGQGLRLIYYSQIVNDFQKGDIAEGYSVSREKKESFPLTVTSAQKNPTAFYLCASSIQGAYEQYFGPGTRLTVT.

The chain employs TRBV2 and TRBJ2-7, with TRBD2 matching 7 bases. In germline, CDR1 is SNHLY, CDR2 FYNNEI. The trim removed 4 bases at V and 0 bases at J, leaving 9 bases unmatched. The CDR3 is made up of 16 amino acids. The CDR3 is CASSGGLGGSSYEQYF. CDR3 sequence (DNA): TGTGCCAGCAGTGGGGGCCTGGGCGGGAGCTCCTACGAGCAGTACTTC. Filled out from reference TRBV2 and TRBJ2-7, the complete variable domain reads EPEVTQTPSHQVTQMGQEVILRCVPISNHLYFYWYRQILGQKVEFLVSFYNNEISEKSEIFDDQFSVERPDGSNFTLKIRSTKLEDSAMYFCASSGGLGGSSYEQYFGPGTRLTVT.

The genes are TRBV7-2 and TRBJ2-3, with 10 bases fitting TRBD2. Losses at the gene ends were 5 bases for V and 6 bases for J; bases not matched to a gene: 20. Germline-derived CDR1 and CDR2 are SGHTA and FQGNSA. This CDR3 spans 19 amino acids. CDR3: CASSRKSNPPAGGTDTQYF. CDR3 nucleotides: TGTGCCAGCAGCCGCAAATCGAACCCACCAGCGGGGGGGACTGATACGCAGTATTTT.

The chain links TRBV25-1 to TRBJ2-2; maybe TRBD1 (6 bases). V was trimmed by 6 bases and J by 5 bases, leaving 10 bases between them. Germline V gene sequence: CDR1 MGHDK, CDR2 SYGVNS. CDR3 length: 13 amino acids. CDR3 sequence (DNA): TGTGCCAGCAGACCCACAGGGACCGGGGAGCTGTTTTTT. This encodes CASRPTGTGELFF.

The V gene is TRBV6-1, the J gene TRBJ1-4; the D gene is possibly TRBD1 (5 bases). There are 14 residues in the CDR3. The germline V gene encodes CDR1 MNHNS and CDR2 SASEGT. Trimming stripped 1 base from V and 8 bases from J, with 11 bases between. CDR3 sequence: CASSEGQNGEKLFF. The CDR3 DNA sequence: TGTGCCAGCAGTGAAGGACAGAACGGCGAAAAACTGTTTTTT.

The V call is TRBV5-1, the J call TRBJ1-1; TRBD1 agrees at 10 bases. This CDR3 has 15 amino acids. J lost 5 bases, V lost 5 bases, and 9 bases had no gene match. Germline V gene sequence: CDR1 SGHRS, CDR2 YFSETQ. The CDR3 nucleotides read TGCGCCAGCAGATCTACCGGGACAGGGGTTACTGAAGCTTTCTTT. Its translation is CASRSTGTGVTEAFF.

The rearrangement joins TRBV7-2 to TRBJ2-5, with 9 bases fitting TRBD2. Germline V lookup: CDR1 SGHTA, CDR2 FQGNSA. V gave up 2 bases and J gave up 7 bases; unmatched junction bases: 5. The CDR3 has 14 amino acids. The CDR3: CASSLRTSVGTQYF. CDR3 DNA sequence: TGTGCCAGCAGCTTAAGGACTAGCGTGGGGACCCAGTACTTC.